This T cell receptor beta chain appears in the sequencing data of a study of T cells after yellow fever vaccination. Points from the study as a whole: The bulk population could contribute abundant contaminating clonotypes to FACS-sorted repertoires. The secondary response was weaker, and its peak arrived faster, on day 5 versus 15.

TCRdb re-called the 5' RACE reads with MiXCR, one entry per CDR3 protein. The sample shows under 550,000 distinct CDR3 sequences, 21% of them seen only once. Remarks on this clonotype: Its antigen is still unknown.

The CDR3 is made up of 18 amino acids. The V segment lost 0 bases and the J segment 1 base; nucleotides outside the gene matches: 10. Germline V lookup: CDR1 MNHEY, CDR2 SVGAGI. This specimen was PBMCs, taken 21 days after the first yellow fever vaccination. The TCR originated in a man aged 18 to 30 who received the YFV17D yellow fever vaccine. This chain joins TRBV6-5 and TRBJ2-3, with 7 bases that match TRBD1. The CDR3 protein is CASSYSGRGRIGTDTQYF. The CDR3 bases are TGTGCCAGCAGTTACTCGGGAAGGGGGCGGATAGGCACAGATACGCAGTATTTT.